This T cell receptor (beta chain) was profiled in a study of blood T cell repertoires in COVID-19. Study overall: In each case, the material was cDNA or gDNA derived from T cells, B-cell-depleted T cells, or PBMCs.

Enrollment of patients from Seattle took place during active infection, with longitudinal follow-up. Sequencing was performed with immunoSEQ multiplex PCR; in TCRdb, only in-frame clones are kept and a portion is missing. This table has approximately 500,000 clones, approximately 91% appearing once. The clonotype comes from a woman aged 50 to 60 with COVID-19, enrolled during active disease. Source material: peripheral blood.

CDR3 DNA: TGTGCCACCAGTGATTTAGGGACAGGAGCTTTCTTT. This sequence encodes CATSDLGTGAFF. The chain recombines TRBV24-1 with TRBJ1-1, with 8 bases that match TRBD1. Trimming took 1 base from V and 10 from J; bases not matched to a gene: 1. The CDR3 covers 12 residues. Germline V gene sequence: CDR1 KGHDR, CDR2 SFDVKD.